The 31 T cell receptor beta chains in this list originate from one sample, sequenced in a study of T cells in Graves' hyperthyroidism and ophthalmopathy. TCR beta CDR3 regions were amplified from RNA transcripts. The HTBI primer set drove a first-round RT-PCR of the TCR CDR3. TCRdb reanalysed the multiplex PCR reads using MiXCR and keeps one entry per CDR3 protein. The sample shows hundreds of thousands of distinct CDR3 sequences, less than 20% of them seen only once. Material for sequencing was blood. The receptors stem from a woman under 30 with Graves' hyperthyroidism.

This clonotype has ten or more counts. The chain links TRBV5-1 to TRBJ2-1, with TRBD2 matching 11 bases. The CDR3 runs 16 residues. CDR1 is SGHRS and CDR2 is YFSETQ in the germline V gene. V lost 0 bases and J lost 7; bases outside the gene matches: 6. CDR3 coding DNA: TGCGCCAGCAGCTTGGATCTAGCGGGGGGTCGGAATGAGCAGTTCTTC. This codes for CASSLDLAGGRNEQFF.

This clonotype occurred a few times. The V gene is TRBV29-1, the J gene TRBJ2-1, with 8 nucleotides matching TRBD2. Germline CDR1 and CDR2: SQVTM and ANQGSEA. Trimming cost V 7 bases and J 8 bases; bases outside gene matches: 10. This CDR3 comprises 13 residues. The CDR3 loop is CSAGSGTRDEQFF. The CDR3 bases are TGCAGCGCGGGTAGCGGGACGAGGGATGAGCAGTTCTTC.

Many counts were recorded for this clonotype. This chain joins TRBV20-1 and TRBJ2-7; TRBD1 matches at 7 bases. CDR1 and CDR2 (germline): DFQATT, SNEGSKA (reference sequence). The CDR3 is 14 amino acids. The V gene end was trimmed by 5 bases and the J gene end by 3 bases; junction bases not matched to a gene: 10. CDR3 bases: TGCAGTGCTCCCGACAGGGCGTTTCACTACGAGCAGTACTTC. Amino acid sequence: CSAPDRAFHYEQYF.

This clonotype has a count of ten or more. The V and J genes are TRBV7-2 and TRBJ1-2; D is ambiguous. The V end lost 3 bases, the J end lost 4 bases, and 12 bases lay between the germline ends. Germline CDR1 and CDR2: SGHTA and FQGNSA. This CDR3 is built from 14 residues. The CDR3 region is CASSFRTASYGYTF. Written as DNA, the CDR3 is TGTGCCAGCAGCTTCCGGACGGCTTCCTATGGCTACACCTTC.

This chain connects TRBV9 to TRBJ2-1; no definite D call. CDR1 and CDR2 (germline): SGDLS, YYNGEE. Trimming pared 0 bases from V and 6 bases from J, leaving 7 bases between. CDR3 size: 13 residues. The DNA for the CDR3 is TGTGCCAGCAGCGTAGCGGTGGTCAATGAGCAGTTCTTC. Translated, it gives CASSVAVVNEQFF.

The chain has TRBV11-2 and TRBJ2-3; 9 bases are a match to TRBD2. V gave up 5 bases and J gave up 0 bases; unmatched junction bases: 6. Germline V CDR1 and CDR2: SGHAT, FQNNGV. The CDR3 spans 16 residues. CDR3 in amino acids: CASSMGLAVSTDTQYF. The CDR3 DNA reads TGTGCCAGCAGCATGGGACTAGCAGTTAGCACAGATACGCAGTATTTT.

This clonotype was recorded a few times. The CDR3 sequence is CATSDDSASSYNSPLHF. In DNA form, the CDR3 reads TGTGCCACCAGCGACGACTCAGCCAGCTCCTATAATTCACCCCTCCACTTT. This sequence joins TRBV15 and TRBJ1-6; D not certain. In germline, CDR1 is LNHNV, CDR2 YYDKDF (reference sequence). Trimming cost V 5 bases and J 0 bases, with 14 bases left between them. This CDR3 has 17 residues.

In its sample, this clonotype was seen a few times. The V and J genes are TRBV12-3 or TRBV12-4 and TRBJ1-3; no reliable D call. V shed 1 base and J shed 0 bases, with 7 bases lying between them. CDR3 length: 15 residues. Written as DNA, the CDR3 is TGTGCCAGCAGTTTAGGTCGGCGCTCTGGAAACACCATATATTTT. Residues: CASSLGRRSGNTIYF.

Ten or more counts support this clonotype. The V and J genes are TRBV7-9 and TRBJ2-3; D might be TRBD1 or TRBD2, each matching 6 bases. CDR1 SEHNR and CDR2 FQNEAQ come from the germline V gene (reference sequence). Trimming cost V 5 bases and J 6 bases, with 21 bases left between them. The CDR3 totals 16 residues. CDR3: CASSPKGGGHLDTQYF. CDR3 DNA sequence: TGTGCCAGCAGCCCCAAAGGGGGAGGTCACTTGGATACGCAGTATTTT.

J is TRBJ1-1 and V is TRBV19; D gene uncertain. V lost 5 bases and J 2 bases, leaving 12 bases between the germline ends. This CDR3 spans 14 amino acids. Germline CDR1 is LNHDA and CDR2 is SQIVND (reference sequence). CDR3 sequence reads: CASSPFKGNTEAFF. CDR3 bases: TGTGCCAGTAGTCCCTTTAAAGGTAACACTGAAGCTTTCTTT.

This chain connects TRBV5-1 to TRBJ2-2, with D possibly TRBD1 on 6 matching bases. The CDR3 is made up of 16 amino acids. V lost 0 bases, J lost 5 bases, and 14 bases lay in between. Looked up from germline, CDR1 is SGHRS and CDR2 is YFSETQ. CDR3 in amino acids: CASSLGLQGTTGELFF. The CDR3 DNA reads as TGCGCCAGCAGCTTGGGACTACAGGGTACGACCGGGGAGCTGTTTTTT.

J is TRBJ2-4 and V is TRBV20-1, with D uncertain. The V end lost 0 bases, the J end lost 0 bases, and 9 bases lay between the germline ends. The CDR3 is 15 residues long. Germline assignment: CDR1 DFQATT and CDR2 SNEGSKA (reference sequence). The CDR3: CSARDGELAKNIQYF. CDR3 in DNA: TGCAGTGCTAGAGATGGAGAATTAGCCAAAAACATTCAGTACTTC.

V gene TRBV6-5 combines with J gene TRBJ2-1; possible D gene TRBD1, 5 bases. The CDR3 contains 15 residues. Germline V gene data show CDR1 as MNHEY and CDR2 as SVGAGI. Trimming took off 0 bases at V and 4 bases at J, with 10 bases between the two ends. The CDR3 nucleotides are TGTGCCAGCAGTTACTCGAGACAGTCTTACAATGAGCAGTTCTTC. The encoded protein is CASSYSRQSYNEQFF.

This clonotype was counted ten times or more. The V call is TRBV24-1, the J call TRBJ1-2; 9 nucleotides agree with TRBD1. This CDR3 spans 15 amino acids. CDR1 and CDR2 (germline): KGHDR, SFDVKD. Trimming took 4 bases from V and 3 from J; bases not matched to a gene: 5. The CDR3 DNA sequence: TGTGCCACCAGTGACCGGACAGGGGATGACTATGGCTACACCTTC. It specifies CATSDRTGDDYGYTF.

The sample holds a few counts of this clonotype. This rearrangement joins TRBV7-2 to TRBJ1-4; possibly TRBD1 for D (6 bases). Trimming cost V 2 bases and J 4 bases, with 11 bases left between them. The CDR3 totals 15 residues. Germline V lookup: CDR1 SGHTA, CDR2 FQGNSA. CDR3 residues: CASSLLRGSNEKLFF. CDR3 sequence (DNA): TGTGCCAGCAGCTTATTGAGGGGGAGTAATGAAAAACTGTTTTTT.

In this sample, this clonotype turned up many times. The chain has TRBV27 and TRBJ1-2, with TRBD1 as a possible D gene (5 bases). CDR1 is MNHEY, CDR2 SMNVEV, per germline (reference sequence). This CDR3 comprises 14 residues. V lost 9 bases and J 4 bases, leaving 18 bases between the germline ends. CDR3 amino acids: CARPTRREGYGYTF. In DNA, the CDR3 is TGTGCCAGACCGACACGCAGGGAAGGCTATGGCTACACCTTC.

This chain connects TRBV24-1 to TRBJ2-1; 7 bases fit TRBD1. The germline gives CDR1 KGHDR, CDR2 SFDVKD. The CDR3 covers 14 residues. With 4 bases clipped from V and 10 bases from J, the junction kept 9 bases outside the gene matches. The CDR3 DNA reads TGTGCCACCAGTGAGCAACGAGTGGGACAGGAGCAGTTCTTC. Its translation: CATSEQRVGQEQFF.

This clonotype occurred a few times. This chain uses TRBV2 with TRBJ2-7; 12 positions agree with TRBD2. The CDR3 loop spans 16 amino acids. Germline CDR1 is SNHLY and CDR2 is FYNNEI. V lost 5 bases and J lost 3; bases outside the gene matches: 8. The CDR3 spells CASSYGLAGTYYEQYF. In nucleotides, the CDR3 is TGTGCCAGCAGTTACGGACTAGCGGGAACCTACTACGAGCAGTACTTC.

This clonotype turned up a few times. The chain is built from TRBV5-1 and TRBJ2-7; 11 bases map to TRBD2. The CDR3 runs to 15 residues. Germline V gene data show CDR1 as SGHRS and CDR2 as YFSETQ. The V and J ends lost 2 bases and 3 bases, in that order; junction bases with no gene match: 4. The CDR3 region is CASSFALAGGYEQYF. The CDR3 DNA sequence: TGCGCCAGCAGCTTTGCCCTAGCGGGGGGCTACGAGCAGTACTTC.

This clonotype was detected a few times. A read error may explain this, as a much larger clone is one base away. CDR3: CASSQGLDQPQHF. The CDR3 coding sequence is TGTGCCAGCAGCCAAGGTCTTGATCAGCCCCAGCATTTT. This chain links TRBV11-2 with TRBJ1-5; no clear D gene. Germline V lookup: CDR1 SGHAT, CDR2 FQNNGV. The CDR3 runs to 13 residues. V lost 5 bases to trimming and J lost 5 bases, with 10 bases between them.

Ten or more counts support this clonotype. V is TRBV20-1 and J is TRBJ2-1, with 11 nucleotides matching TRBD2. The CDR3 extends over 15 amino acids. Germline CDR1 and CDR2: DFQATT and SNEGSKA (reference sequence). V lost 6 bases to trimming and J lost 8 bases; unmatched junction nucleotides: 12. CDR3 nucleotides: TGCAGTGCCTCTAAACTAGCGGGAGATTTCGATGAGCAGTTCTTC. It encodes CSASKLAGDFDEQFF.

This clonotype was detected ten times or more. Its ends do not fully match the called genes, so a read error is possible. CDR3 bases: TGTGCCAGCAGCTTATCGCAGGGATCGGGCACAGATACGCAGTATTTT. It codes for CASSLSQGSGTDTQYF. V usage is TRBV28 and J usage is TRBJ2-3; D perhaps matches TRBD1 (5 bases). Looked up from germline, CDR1 is MDHEN and CDR2 is SYDVKM. The CDR3 consists of 16 residues.

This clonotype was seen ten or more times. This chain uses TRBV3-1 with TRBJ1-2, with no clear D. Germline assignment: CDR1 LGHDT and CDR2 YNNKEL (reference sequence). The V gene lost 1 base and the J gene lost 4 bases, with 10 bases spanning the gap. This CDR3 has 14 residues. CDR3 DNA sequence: TGTGCCAGCAGCCAAGTCCGACGGGGCTATGGCTACACCTTC. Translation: CASSQVRRGYGYTF.

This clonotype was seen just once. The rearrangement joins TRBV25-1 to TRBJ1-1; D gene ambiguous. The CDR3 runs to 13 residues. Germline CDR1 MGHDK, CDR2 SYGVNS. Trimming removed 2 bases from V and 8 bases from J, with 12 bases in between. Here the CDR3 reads CASSEKGRPEAFF. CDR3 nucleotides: TGTGCCAGCAGTGAAAAGGGCCGCCCGGAAGCTTTCTTT.

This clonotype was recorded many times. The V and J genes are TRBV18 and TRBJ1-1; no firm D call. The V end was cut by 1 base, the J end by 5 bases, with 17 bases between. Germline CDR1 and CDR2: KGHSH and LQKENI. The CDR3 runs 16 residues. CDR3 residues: CASSPLEGRPRTEAFF. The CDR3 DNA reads TGTGCCAGCTCACCACTCGAAGGACGTCCGAGGACTGAAGCTTTCTTT.

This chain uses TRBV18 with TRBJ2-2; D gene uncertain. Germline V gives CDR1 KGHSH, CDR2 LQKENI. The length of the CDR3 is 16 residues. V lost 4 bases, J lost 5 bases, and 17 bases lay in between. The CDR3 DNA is TGTGCCAGCTCACAAATCGCCGGGTTTCAAACCGGGGAGCTGTTTTTT. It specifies CASSQIAGFQTGELFF.

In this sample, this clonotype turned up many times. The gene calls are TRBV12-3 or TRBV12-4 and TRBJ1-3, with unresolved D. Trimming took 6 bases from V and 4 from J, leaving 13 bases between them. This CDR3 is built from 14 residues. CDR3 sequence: CASSDRVAGNTIYF. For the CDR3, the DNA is TGTGCCAGCAGCGATCGGGTTGCCGGAAACACCATATATTTT.

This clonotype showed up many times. In DNA form, the CDR3 reads TGTGCCAGCAGTTTACGGGACACCGGGGAGCTGTTTTTT. Amino acid sequence: CASSLRDTGELFF. This chain uses TRBV28 with TRBJ2-2; D ambiguous. Trimming shortened V by 2 bases and J by 3 bases, and 4 bases separated the two germline ends. This CDR3 is 13 amino acids long. Germline V CDR1 and CDR2: MDHEN, SYDVKM.

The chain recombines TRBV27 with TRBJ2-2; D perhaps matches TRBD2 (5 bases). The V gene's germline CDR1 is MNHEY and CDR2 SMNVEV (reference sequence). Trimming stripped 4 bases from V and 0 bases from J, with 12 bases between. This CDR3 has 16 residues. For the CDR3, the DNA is TGTGCCAGCAGTTCCCTTATGAGGGCGAACACCGGGGAGCTGTTTTTT. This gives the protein CASSSLMRANTGELFF.

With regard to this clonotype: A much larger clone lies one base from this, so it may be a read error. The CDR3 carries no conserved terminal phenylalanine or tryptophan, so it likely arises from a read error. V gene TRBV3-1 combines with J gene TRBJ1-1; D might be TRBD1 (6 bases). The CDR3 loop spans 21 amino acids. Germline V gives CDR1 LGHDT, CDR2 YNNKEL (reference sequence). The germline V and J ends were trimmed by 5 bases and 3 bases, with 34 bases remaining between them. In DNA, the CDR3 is TGTGCCAGCAGCTCGGCAAAAGGGGGTTCGGCCGGGATCCCAATGGACACTGAAGCTTTCCTT. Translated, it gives CASSSAKGGSAGIPMDTEAFL.

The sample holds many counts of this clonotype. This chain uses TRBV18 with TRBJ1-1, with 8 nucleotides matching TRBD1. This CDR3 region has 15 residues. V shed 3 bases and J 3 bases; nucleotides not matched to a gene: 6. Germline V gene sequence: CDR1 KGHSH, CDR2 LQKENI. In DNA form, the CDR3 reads TGTGCCAGCTCACCCCGGACAGGGCTGGACACTGAAGCTTTCTTT. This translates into CASSPRTGLDTEAFF.